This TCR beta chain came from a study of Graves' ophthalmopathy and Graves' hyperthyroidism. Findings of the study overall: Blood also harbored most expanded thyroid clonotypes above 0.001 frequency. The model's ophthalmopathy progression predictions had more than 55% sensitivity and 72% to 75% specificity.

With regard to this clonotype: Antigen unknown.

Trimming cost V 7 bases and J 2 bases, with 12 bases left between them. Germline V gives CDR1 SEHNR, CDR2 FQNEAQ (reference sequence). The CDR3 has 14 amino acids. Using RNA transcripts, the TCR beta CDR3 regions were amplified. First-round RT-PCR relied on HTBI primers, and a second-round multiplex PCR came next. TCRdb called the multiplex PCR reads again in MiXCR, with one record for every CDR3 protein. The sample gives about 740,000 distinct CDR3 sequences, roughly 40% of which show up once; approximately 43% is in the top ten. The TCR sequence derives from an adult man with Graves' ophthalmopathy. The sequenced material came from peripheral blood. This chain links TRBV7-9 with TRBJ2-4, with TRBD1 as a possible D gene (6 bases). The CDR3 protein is CASTTTGTKNIQYF. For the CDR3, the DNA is TGTGCCAGCACCACCACAGGGACCAAAAACATTCAGTACTTC.